The rows below give T cell receptor beta chains drawn from one sample of a study of control samples from healthy donors and cancer patients. The repertoire was sequenced with immunoSEQ multiplex PCR; TCRdb's copy has only in-frame clones and lacks some. The sample has over 100,000 clones, about 87% seen once; the top ten hold around 3.3%. Sequences were obtained from blood. All receptors come from a middle-aged man in good health. The CDR3 runs from the conserved cysteine through the conserved F or W. D genes are given only for firm matches. For some rows the clone size is stated as once, few or many, or as a class when expanded; others skip it.

v_gene	j_gene	abundance	d_gene	CDR3nt	CDR3aa
TRBV24-1	TRBJ2-2	-	-	TGTGCCACCAGTGACGCCAGACGCACCGGGGAGCTGTTTTTT	CATSDARRTGELFF
TRBV7-2	TRBJ1-1	-	TRBD1	TGTGCCAGCCTCAAGGGGGCGAACACTGAAGCTTTCTTT	CASLKGANTEAFF
TRBV6-2/TRBV6-3	TRBJ2-7	-	-	TGTGCCAGCAGCCAGTCGGCGGGCGAGCAGTACTTC	CASSQSAGEQYF
TRBV9	TRBJ2-7	-	TRBD2	TGTGCCAGCAGCGTAGGCAGGGAGGGCGAGCAGTACTTC	CASSVGREGEQYF
TRBV5-6	TRBJ2-5	-	-	TGTGCCAGCAGCGGCCAGACCCAAGAGACCCAGTACTTC	CASSGQTQETQYF
TRBV5-1	TRBJ2-3	-	-	TGCGCCAGCACTAACACAGATACGCAGTATTTT	CASTNTDTQYF
TRBV6-1	TRBJ1-3	-	-	TGTGCCAGCAGTGACGGAAGCTCTGGAAACACCATATATTTT	CASSDGSSGNTIYF
TRBV4-2	TRBJ2-7	-	-	TGTGCCAGCAGCCAAGTCGACAACTCCTACGAGCAGTACTTC	CASSQVDNSYEQYF
TRBV4-1	TRBJ2-3	-	TRBD2	TGCGCCAGCAGCCAAGATAGCGGGGGAGTTAGAGATACGCAGTATTTT	CASSQDSGGVRDTQYF
TRBV10-2	TRBJ2-7	-	TRBD2	TGCGCCAGCAGTGTCGGGACTAGCGGGGTAAACTACGAGCAGTACTTC	CASSVGTSGVNYEQYF
TRBV19	TRBJ1-4	-	TRBD1	TGTGCCAGTGGCCGTTCAGGGGGTGAAAAACTGTTTTTT	CASGRSGGEKLFF
TRBV14	TRBJ2-7	once	-	TGTGCCAGCAGCGGGGACGGGAGCTCCTACGAGCAGTACTTC	CASSGDGSSYEQYF
TRBV6-6	TRBJ1-4	-	TRBD1	TGTGCCAGCACCGCGAACCGGGACAGGGCTGAAAAACTGTTTTTT	CASTANRDRAEKLFF
TRBV18	TRBJ1-5	few	TRBD1	TGTGCCAGCTCACCGTCAGGGGGCGCGAGGCAGCCCCAGCATTTT	CASSPSGGARQPQHF
TRBV2	TRBJ2-3	-	TRBD2	TGTGCCAGCTCTCGGGGGGGCGTTCCAGATACGCAGTATTTT	CASSRGGVPDTQYF
TRBV18	TRBJ2-1	many	-	TGTGCCAGCTCAACCGGGGGCAATGAGCAGTTCTTC	CASSTGGNEQFF
TRBV6-2/TRBV6-3	TRBJ1-2	-	-	TGTGCCAGCAGTTACCCATATGGCTACACCTTC	CASSYPYGYTF
TRBV9	TRBJ2-2	-	TRBD2	TGTGCCAGCAGCGCCCCTAGCGGAGAGAACACCGGGGAGCTGTTTTTT	CASSAPSGENTGELFF
TRBV3-1/TRBV3-2	TRBJ2-1	-	-	TGTGCCAGCAGCCAAGATACAGGCGGCCTGCATCTCGATGAGCAGTTCTTC	CASSQDTGGLHLDEQFF
TRBV5-1	TRBJ2-3	-	-	TGCGCCAGCAGCGCCGGGGCAGTTACAGATACGCAGTATTTT	CASSAGAVTDTQYF
TRBV19	TRBJ1-4	-	-	TGTGCCAGTACCGATCGGGGACATGTGGACGAAAAACTGTTTTTT	CASTDRGHVDEKLFF
TRBV7-2	TRBJ2-1	-	TRBD1	TGTGCCAGCAAGACAGGGGGCTACAATGAGCAGTTCTTC	CASKTGGYNEQFF
TRBV9	TRBJ2-7	-	TRBD2	TGTGCCAGCTCCTCTGGCGGGAGCTACGAGCAGTACTTC	CASSSGGSYEQYF
TRBV24-1	TRBJ2-7	once	TRBD1	TGTGCCACCAGTGATTCTCAGACAGGGGTTTACGAGCAGTACTTC	CATSDSQTGVYEQYF
TRBV30	TRBJ1-5	-	-	TGTGCCTGGAGTAGAGGGGAGCATCAGCCCCAGCATTTT	CAWSRGEHQPQHF
TRBV13	TRBJ2-3	-	-	TGTGCCAGCAGCTTAAGTGGTCCAGATACGCAGTATTTT	CASSLSGPDTQYF
TRBV30	TRBJ2-1	-	-	TGTGCCTGGAGTGTAAGTTCAAGCTCCTACAATGAGCAGTTCTTC	CAWSVSSSSYNEQFF
TRBV3-1/TRBV3-2	TRBJ2-7	-	-	TGTGCCAGCAGCCAAGATTTGAGGGCCGAGCAGTACTTC	CASSQDLRAEQYF
TRBV7-9	TRBJ1-5	-	TRBD1	TGTGCCAGCAGCTCCGAGGGGGAGACAGGGCTCAATCAGCCCCAGCATTTT	CASSSEGETGLNQPQHF
TRBV12-3/TRBV12-4	TRBJ2-1	-	-	TGTGCCAGCAGCCCTCGAGAGAGGGATGAGCAGTTCTTC	CASSPRERDEQFF
TRBV5-6	TRBJ2-1	-	-	TGTGCCAGCAGCTTGGCCTCGGGCCATGAGCAGTTCTTC	CASSLASGHEQFF